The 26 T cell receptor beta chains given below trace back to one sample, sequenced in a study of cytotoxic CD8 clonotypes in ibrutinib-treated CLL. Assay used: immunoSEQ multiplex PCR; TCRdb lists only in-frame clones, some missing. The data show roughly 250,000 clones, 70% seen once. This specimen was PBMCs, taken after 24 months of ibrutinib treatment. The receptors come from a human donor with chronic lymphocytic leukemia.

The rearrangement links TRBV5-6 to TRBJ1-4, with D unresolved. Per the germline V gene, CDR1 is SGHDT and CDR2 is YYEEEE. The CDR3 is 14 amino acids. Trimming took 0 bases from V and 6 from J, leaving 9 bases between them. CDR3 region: CASSLGPLHEKLFF. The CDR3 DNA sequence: TGTGCCAGCAGCTTGGGGCCCCTGCATGAAAAACTGTTTTTT.

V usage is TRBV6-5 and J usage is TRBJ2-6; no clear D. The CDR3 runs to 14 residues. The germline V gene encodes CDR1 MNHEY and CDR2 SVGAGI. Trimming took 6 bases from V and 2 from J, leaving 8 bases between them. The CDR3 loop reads CASRPLAGANVLTF. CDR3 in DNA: TGTGCCAGCAGACCCCTTGCTGGGGCCAACGTCCTGACTTTC.

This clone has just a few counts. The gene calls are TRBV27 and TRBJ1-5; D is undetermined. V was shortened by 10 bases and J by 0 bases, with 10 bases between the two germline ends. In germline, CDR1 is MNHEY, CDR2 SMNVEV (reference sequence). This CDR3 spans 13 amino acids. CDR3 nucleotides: TGTGCCACCGGGGAGGGTAGCAATCAGCCCCAGCATTTT. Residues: CATGEGSNQPQHF.

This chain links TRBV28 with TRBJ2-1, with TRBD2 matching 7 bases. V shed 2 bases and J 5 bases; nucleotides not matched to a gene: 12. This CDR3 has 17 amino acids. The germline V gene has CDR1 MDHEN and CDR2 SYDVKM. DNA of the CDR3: TGTGCCAGCAGTTTAGGGGCCCCGCTAGCGGCTAACAATGAGCAGTTCTTC. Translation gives CASSLGAPLAANNEQFF.

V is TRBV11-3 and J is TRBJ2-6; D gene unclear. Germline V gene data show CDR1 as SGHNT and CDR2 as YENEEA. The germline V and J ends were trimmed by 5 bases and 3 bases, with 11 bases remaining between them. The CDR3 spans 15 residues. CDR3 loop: CASSRVQDGANVLTF. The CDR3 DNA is TGTGCCAGCAGCCGGGTACAAGATGGGGCCAACGTCCTGACTTTC. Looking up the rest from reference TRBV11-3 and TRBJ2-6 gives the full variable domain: EAGVVQSPRYKIIEKKQPVAFWCNPISGHNTLYWYLQNLGQGPELLIRYENEEAVDDSQLPKDRFSAERLKGVDSTLKIQPAELGDSAVYLCASSRVQDGANVLTFGAGSRLTVL.

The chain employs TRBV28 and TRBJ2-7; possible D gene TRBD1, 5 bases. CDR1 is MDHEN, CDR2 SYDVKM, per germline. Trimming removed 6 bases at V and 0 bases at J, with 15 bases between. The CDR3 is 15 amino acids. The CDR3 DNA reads TGTGCCAGCAGCCGCGACAGCGACCTCTCCTACGAGCAGTACTTC. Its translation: CASSRDSDLSYEQYF.

The CDR3 nucleotides read TGTGCCAGCTCGCCCTCTACAGGCGCAACTGAAGCTTTCTTT. It specifies CASSPSTGATEAFF. The chain uses TRBV18 and TRBJ1-1, with TRBD1 as a possible D gene (5 bases). Germline lookup yields CDR1 KGHSH and CDR2 LQKENI. The length of the CDR3 is 14 residues. Deletions cut 6 bases from V and 5 bases from J, with 16 bases between.

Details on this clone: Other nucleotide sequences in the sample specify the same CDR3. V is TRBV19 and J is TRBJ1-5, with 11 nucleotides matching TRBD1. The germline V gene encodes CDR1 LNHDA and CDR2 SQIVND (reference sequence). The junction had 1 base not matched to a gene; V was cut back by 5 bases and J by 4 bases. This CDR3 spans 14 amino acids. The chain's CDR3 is CASSGTGGNQPQHF. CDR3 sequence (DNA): TGTGCCAGTAGTGGGACAGGGGGGAATCAGCCCCAGCATTTT.

The CDR3 here is CASSVGLDLRGTDTQYF. The CDR3 region has the DNA TGTGCCAGCAGCGTAGGACTCGACCTCAGGGGGACAGATACGCAGTATTTT. V usage is TRBV9 and J usage is TRBJ2-3; TRBD1 aligns across 7 bases. Trimming cost V 0 bases and J 3 bases; bases outside gene matches: 10. Germline assignment: CDR1 SGDLS and CDR2 YYNGEE. This CDR3 region has 17 residues.

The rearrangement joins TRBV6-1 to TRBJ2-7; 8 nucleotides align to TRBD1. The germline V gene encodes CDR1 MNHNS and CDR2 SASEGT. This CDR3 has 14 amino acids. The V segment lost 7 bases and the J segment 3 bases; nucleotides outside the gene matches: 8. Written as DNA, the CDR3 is TGTGCCAGCAATCTCTCGACAGGGGACTACGAGCAGTACTTC. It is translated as CASNLSTGDYEQYF.

The CDR3 region has the DNA TGTGCCAGCAGCTCCTGGACAGGGTCGGACGAGCAGTACTTC. Its protein is CASSSWTGSDEQYF. The chain uses TRBV28 and TRBJ2-7; TRBD1 aligns across 8 bases. The V segment lost 6 bases and the J segment 5 bases; nucleotides outside the gene matches: 9. The CDR3 runs to 14 residues. Germline V gene data show CDR1 as MDHEN and CDR2 as SYDVKM.

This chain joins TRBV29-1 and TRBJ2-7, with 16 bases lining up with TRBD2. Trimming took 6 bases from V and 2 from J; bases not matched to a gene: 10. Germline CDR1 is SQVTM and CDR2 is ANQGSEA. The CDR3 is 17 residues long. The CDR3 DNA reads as TGCAGCGTCGACGGGACTAGCGGGAGGGCCGGGGCCTACGAGCAGTACTTC. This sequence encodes CSVDGTSGRAGAYEQYF.

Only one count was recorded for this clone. The chain's CDR3 is CASSQGHPGTEAFF. The CDR3 region has the DNA TGCGCCAGCAGCCAAGGACACCCTGGTACTGAAGCTTTCTTT. The rearrangement joins TRBV4-3 to TRBJ1-1; D not certain. This CDR3 is built from 14 residues. Germline V gene sequence: CDR1 LGHNA, CDR2 YSLEER. V gave up 1 base and J gave up 5 bases, with 11 bases separating them.

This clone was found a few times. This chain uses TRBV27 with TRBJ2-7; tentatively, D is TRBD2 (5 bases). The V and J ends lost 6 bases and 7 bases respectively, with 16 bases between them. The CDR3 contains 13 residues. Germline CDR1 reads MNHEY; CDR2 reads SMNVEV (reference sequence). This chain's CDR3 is CASRERGGEEQYF. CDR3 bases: TGTGCCAGCAGAGAAAGAGGAGGAGAAGAGCAGTACTTC.

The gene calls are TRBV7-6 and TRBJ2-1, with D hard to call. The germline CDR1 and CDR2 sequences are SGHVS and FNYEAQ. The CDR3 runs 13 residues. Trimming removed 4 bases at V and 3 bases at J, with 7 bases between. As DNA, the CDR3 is TGTGCCAGCAGCTCCACTATCTACAATGAGCAGTTCTTC. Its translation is CASSSTIYNEQFF.

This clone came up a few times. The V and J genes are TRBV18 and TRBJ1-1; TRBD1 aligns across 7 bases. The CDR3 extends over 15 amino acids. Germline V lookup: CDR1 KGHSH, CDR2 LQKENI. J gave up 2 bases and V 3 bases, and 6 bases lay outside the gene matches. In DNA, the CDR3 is TGTGCCAGCTCACCTAACAGGGGCGGTAACACTGAAGCTTTCTTT. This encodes CASSPNRGGNTEAFF.

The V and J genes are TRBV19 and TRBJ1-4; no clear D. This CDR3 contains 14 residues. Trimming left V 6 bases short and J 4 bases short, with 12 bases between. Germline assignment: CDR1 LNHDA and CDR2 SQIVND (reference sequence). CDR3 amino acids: CASSQLSGNEKLFF. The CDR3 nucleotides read TGTGCCAGTAGCCAACTAAGCGGTAATGAAAAACTGTTTTTT. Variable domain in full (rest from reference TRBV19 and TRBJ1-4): DGGITQSPKYLFRKEGQNVTLSCEQNLNHDAMYWYRQDPGQGLRLIYYSQIVNDFQKGDIAEGYSVSREKKESFPLTVTSAQKNPTAFYLCASSQLSGNEKLFFGSGTQLSVL.

CDR3 DNA sequence: TGTGCCAGCAGCTTAGAGTCAGGGTTAGGTCATGAAGCTTTCTTT. Translated: CASSLESGLGHEAFF. The chain carries TRBV11-2 and TRBJ1-1; D might be TRBD1 (5 bases). V shed 0 bases and J shed 7 bases, with 15 bases lying between them. CDR1 SGHAT and CDR2 FQNNGV come from the germline V gene. The CDR3 runs 15 residues. Combining the CDR3 with reference TRBV11-2 and TRBJ1-1 gives the whole variable domain EAGVAQSPRYKIIEKRQSVAFWCNPISGHATLYWYQQILGQGPKLLIQFQNNGVVDDSQLPKDRFSAERLKGVDSTLKIQPAKLEDSAVYLCASSLESGLGHEAFFGQGTRLTVV.

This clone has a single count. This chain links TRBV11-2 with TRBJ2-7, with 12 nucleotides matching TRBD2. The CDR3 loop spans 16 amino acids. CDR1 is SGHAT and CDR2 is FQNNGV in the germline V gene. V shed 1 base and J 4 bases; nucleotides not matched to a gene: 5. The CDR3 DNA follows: TGTGCCAGCAGCTTAGCCCTAGCGGGAGGGCCTTACGAGCAGTACTTC. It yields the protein CASSLALAGGPYEQYF.

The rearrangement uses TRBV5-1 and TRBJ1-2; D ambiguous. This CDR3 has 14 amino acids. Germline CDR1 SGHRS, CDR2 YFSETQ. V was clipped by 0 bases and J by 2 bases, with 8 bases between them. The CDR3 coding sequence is TGCGCCAGCAGCTTGGCCAGTCAGAACTATGGCTACACCTTC. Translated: CASSLASQNYGYTF. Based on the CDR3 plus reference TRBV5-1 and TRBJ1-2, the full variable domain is KAGVTQTPRYLIKTRGQQVTLSCSPISGHRSVSWYQQTPGQGLQFLFEYFSETQRNKGNFPGRFSGRQFSNSRSEMNVSTLELGDSALYLCASSLASQNYGYTFGSGTRLTVV.

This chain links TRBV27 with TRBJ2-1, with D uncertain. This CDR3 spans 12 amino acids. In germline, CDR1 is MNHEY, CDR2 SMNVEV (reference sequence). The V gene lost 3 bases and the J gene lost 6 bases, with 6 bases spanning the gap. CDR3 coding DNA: TGTGCCAGCAGTTTCTCCCCCAATGAGCAGTTCTTC. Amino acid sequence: CASSFSPNEQFF.

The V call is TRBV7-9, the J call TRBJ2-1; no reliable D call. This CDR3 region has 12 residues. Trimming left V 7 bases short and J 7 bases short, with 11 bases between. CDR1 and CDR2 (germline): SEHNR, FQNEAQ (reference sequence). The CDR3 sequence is CASTFTTNEQFF. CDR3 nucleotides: TGTGCCAGCACGTTTACGACTAATGAGCAGTTCTTC.

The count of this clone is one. DNA of the CDR3: TGTGCCAGCAGTCCCTCCCCGGGCAGGGTGGGCAAAAACATTCAGTACTTC. Translating it yields CASSPSPGRVGKNIQYF. The chain joins TRBV28 to TRBJ2-4; weak D call: TRBD1 (5 bases). This CDR3 is 17 amino acids long. Trimming removed 5 bases from V and 3 bases from J, with 20 bases in between. Germline values: CDR1 MDHEN, CDR2 SYDVKM. Using reference TRBV28 and TRBJ2-4 for the parts outside the CDR3, the full variable domain is DVKVTQSSRYLVKRTGEKVFLECVQDMDHENMFWYRQDPGLGLRLIYFSYDVKMKEKGDIPEGYSVSREKKERFSLILESASTNQTSMYLCASSPSPGRVGKNIQYFGAGTRLSVL.

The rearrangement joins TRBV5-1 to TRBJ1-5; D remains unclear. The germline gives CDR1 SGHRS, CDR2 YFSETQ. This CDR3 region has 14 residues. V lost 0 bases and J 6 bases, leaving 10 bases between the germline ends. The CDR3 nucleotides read TGCGCCAGCAGCTTGGAATCAGGTGGTCAGCCCCAGCATTTT. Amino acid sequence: CASSLESGGQPQHF.

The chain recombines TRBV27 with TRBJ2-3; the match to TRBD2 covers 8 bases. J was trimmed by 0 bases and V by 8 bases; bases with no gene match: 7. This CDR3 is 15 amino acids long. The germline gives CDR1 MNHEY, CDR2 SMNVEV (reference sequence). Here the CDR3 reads CASLREGRSTDTQYF. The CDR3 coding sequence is TGTGCCAGCCTCCGGGAGGGCCGAAGCACAGATACGCAGTATTTT.

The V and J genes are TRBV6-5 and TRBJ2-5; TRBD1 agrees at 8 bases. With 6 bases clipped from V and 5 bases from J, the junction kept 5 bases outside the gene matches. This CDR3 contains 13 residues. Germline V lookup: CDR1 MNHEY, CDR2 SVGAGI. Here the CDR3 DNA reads TGTGCCAGCAGACGTGGACAGGGCGAGACCCAGTACTTC. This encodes CASRRGQGETQYF.